The entry that follows covers one T cell receptor beta chain sequence. Clones were sequenced by immunoSEQ multiplex PCR, and TCRdb holds only the in-frame ones, with some missing. The sample carries 150,000 or so clones, approximately 94% recorded once. The data were taken from a study of control samples from healthy donors and cancer patients. This CDR3 is built from 13 residues. CDR1 is LNHNV and CDR2 is YYDKDF in the germline V gene (reference sequence). Between the trimmed V and J ends, which lost 1 base and 1 base, there was a span of 2 bases. This receptor was identified in a man aged 35 to 55 in good health. The material sequenced was blood. J is TRBJ1-3 and V is TRBV15; no reliable D call. CDR3 sequence reads: CATSRGSGNTIYF. CDR3 DNA: TGTGCCACCAGCAGAGGTTCTGGAAACACCATATATTTT.